This T cell receptor (beta chain) is from a study of Graves' ophthalmopathy and Graves' hyperthyroidism. Study results and caveats: In blood appeared most of the expanded thyroid clonotypes whose frequency exceeded 0.001.

RNA transcripts provided the template for amplifying TCR beta CDR3 regions. HTBI-primed RT-PCR formed the first round, and a multiplex PCR formed the second. TCRdb reanalysed the multiplex PCR reads using MiXCR and keeps one entry per CDR3 protein. The sample includes about 390,000 distinct CDR3 sequences, roughly 17% of them seen just once. At least ten counts were recorded for this clonotype. Its target is not known. As the starting material, approximately 10 ml of fresh peripheral blood yielded the PBMCs. Losses at the gene ends were 4 bases for V and 4 bases for J; bases not matched to a gene: 6. Germline V gene sequence: CDR1 MNHEY, CDR2 SVGAGI. This CDR3 has 15 amino acids.

The sequencing sample was made of peripheral blood. This chain joins TRBV6-5 and TRBJ2-7, with 11 bases aligning to TRBD2. The clonotype comes from an adult woman with stable Graves' hyperthyroidism. The CDR3 coding sequence is TGTGCCAGCAGTTCCCCGGGACTAGCGGCTTACGAGCAGTACTTC. Translating it yields CASSSPGLAAYEQYF.